This T cell receptor (beta chain) derives from a study of long-term antiretroviral therapy in people with HIV. Germline values: CDR1 MGHRA, CDR2 YSYEKL. J gave up 2 bases and V 1 base, and 10 bases lay outside the gene matches. The CDR3 has 17 amino acids. At the survey level, the v3.0 immunoSEQ assay was run. The method was immunoSEQ multiplex PCR; TCRdb's version includes in-frame clones alone and lacks a portion of them. The repertoire includes 30,000 to 50,000 clones, approximately 86% of them detected once, and about 4.2% sits in the top ten. The chain is built from TRBV4-1 and TRBJ2-7, with TRBD1 matching over 8 bases. The TCR originated in a woman aged 18-30 years with HIV. This specimen consisted of unsorted PBMCs, obtained just before starting antiretroviral therapy. The CDR3 protein is CASSQVEQGVATYEQYF. CDR3 in DNA: TGCGCCAGCAGCCAAGTTGAACAGGGGGTTGCTACCTACGAGCAGTACTTC.